Each of the 31 T cell receptor beta chains below was sequenced from the same sample in a study of T-cell memory formation after mild COVID-19. A single record per CDR3 protein comes from TCRdb applying MiXCR to the 5' RACE reads. The repertoire holds about 400,000 distinct CDR3 sequences, with around 22% as singletons. The sequenced sample was PBMCs or a T cell subset sorted from them (not recorded which). Receptors were obtained from an adult woman who had mild COVID-19 (a few samples of this study predate the infection). Cell type and time point are not known.

This chain connects TRBV10-3 to TRBJ1-4; TRBD1 is a possible D gene (5 bases). The length of the CDR3 is 16 residues. The V gene's germline CDR1 is ENHRY and CDR2 SYGVKD. V was cut by 0 bases and J by 0 bases, with 8 bases left in between. The CDR3 DNA follows: TGTGCCATCAGTGAGTCCGGGGGTACAACTAATGAAAAACTGTTTTTT. This sequence encodes CAISESGGTTNEKLFF.

This clonotype was recorded a few times. The chain is built from TRBV9 and TRBJ2-5, with TRBD2 matching over 10 bases. V lost 4 bases to trimming and J lost 4 bases; unmatched junction nucleotides: 10. Looked up from germline, CDR1 is SGDLS and CDR2 is YYNGEE. The CDR3 totals 16 residues. CDR3: CASSPKLAGRGETQYF. CDR3 sequence (DNA): TGTGCCAGCAGCCCCAAACTAGCGGGGCGGGGAGAGACCCAGTACTTC.

The chain is built from TRBV12-3 or TRBV12-4 and TRBJ1-3; 9 positions agree with TRBD1. The CDR3 spans 15 residues. V shed 5 bases, J shed 3 bases, and the junction held 5 bases outside the gene matches. The CDR3: CASSLTGGSGNTIYF. In DNA form, the CDR3 reads TGTGCCAGCAGTCTCACAGGGGGCAGTGGAAACACCATATATTTT.

This clonotype has only a few counts. The gene calls are TRBV20-1 and TRBJ2-1; D gene unclear. This CDR3 contains 13 residues. Germline lookup yields CDR1 DFQATT and CDR2 SNEGSKA (reference sequence). V lost 5 bases, J lost 0 bases, and 8 bases lay in between. CDR3 region: CSAPLSSYNEQFF. CDR3 DNA sequence: TGCAGTGCTCCCCTAAGCTCCTACAATGAGCAGTTCTTC.

This clonotype has only a few counts. The chain links TRBV20-1 to TRBJ2-7; 10 bases map to TRBD2. The CDR3 is made up of 13 amino acids. Per germline, CDR1 DFQATT and CDR2 SNEGSKA (reference sequence). V gave up 5 bases and J gave up 3 bases; unmatched junction bases: 4. The CDR3 DNA follows: TGCAGTGCTCGCGGGACTAGCGACTACGAGCAGTACTTC. This codes for CSARGTSDYEQYF.

In this sample, this clonotype turned up a few times. V usage is TRBV4-1 and J usage is TRBJ1-1; D is possibly TRBD1 (5 bases). Trimming pared 1 base from V and 0 bases from J, leaving 9 bases between. CDR1 is MGHRA, CDR2 YSYEKL, per germline. This CDR3 region has 15 residues. This CDR3 reads CASSQAMGVNTEAFF. Written as DNA, the CDR3 is TGCGCCAGCAGCCAAGCCATGGGGGTGAACACTGAAGCTTTCTTT.

The rearrangement links TRBV18 to TRBJ2-2; D not certain. Germline V gene data show CDR1 as KGHSH and CDR2 as LQKENI. This CDR3 has 14 residues. V shed 3 bases and J shed 5 bases, with 10 bases lying between them. The CDR3 DNA is TGTGCCAGCTCACCCGACCGGAAAACCGGGGAGCTGTTTTTT. Translated, it gives CASSPDRKTGELFF.

This clonotype turned up a few times. The chain joins TRBV15 to TRBJ2-3; D might be TRBD1 (6 bases). V was cut by 6 bases and J by 6 bases, with 13 bases left in between. This CDR3 is 13 amino acids long. From germline, CDR1 is LNHNV and CDR2 YYDKDF (reference sequence). CDR3 DNA sequence: TGTGCCACCAGTTACAGGGTACAGGATACGCAGTATTTT. Translating it yields CATSYRVQDTQYF.

This clonotype has at least ten counts. This chain uses TRBV7-2 with TRBJ2-1; D uncertain. This CDR3 is built from 15 residues. V lost 5 bases to trimming and J lost 4 bases, with 15 bases between them. CDR1 is SGHTA, CDR2 FQGNSA, per germline. CDR3 sequence: CASSPRADFYNEQFF. The CDR3 coding sequence is TGTGCCAGCAGCCCCCGGGCAGACTTTTACAATGAGCAGTTCTTC.

This rearrangement joins TRBV7-6 to TRBJ2-7; perhaps TRBD1 as D (6 bases). The germline V and J ends were trimmed by 5 bases and 0 bases, with 11 bases remaining between them. Germline CDR1 is SGHVS and CDR2 is FNYEAQ. The CDR3 extends over 14 amino acids. CDR3: CASSQRDNSYEQYF. CDR3 sequence (DNA): TGTGCCAGCAGCCAAAGGGACAACTCCTACGAGCAGTACTTC.

This clonotype was counted between two and nine times. The CDR3 DNA reads TGTGCCAGCAACGAAGACCCTGTAGGGGGCTCCTATGGCTACACCTTC. Protein sequence: CASNEDPVGGSYGYTF. The chain links TRBV7-9 to TRBJ1-2; 7 bases match TRBD1. The V segment lost 7 bases and the J segment 4 bases; nucleotides outside the gene matches: 15. CDR1 and CDR2 (germline): SEHNR, FQNEAQ (reference sequence). The CDR3 contains 16 residues.

Ten or more counts support this clonotype. The rearrangement uses TRBV5-1 and TRBJ2-7; 15 nucleotides line up with TRBD2. With V trimmed by 3 bases and J by 6 bases, 4 bases remained unmatched. CDR3 length: 15 residues. CDR1 SGHRS and CDR2 YFSETQ come from the germline V gene. CDR3 nucleotide sequence: TGCGCCAGCAGCTCCGGGACTAGCGGGGGGAGCGAGCAGTACTTC. Encoded protein: CASSSGTSGGSEQYF. Full variable domain (rest looked up from reference TRBV5-1 and TRBJ2-7): KAGVTQTPRYLIKTRGQQVTLSCSPISGHRSVSWYQQTPGQGLQFLFEYFSETQRNKGNFPGRFSGRQFSNSRSEMNVSTLELGDSALYLCASSSGTSGGSEQYFGPGTRLTVT.

This clonotype was observed a few times. V and J are TRBV27 and TRBJ2-7, with 8 nucleotides matching TRBD1. The V gene's germline CDR1 is MNHEY and CDR2 SMNVEV (reference sequence). This CDR3 is 15 amino acids long. The V segment lost 6 bases and the J segment 3 bases; nucleotides outside the gene matches: 10. The CDR3 nucleotides are TGTGCCAGCAGATCCGGACAGGGAGCGATCTACGAGCAGTACTTC. Residues: CASRSGQGAIYEQYF.

The V and J genes are TRBV20-1 and TRBJ1-6; D is ambiguous. Germline CDR1 reads DFQATT; CDR2 reads SNEGSKA (reference sequence). Trimming shortened V by 3 bases and J by 5 bases, and 14 bases separated the two germline ends. The length of the CDR3 is 15 residues. CDR3 protein: CSARLGLSDNSPLHF. CDR3 bases: TGCAGTGCTAGGCTGGGCTTGTCCGATAATTCACCCCTCCACTTT.

This clonotype was observed a handful of times. The genes are TRBV20-1 and TRBJ2-2; D may be TRBD1 or TRBD2 (5 bases each). CDR1 and CDR2 (germline): DFQATT, SNEGSKA (reference sequence). The V end was cut by 6 bases, the J end by 2 bases, with 13 bases between. The CDR3 totals 14 residues. The CDR3 spells CSAMGTTNTGELFF. The CDR3 nucleotides are TGCAGTGCCATGGGGACCACAAACACCGGGGAGCTGTTTTTT.

This clonotype came up a few times. This chain links TRBV2 with TRBJ2-2; 8 nucleotides agree with TRBD1. The CDR3 is 17 residues long. V gave up 6 bases and J gave up 4 bases; unmatched junction bases: 13. Looked up from germline, CDR1 is SNHLY and CDR2 is FYNNEI. DNA of the CDR3: TGTGCCAGCAGGAGACAGGGGCCCCCCTCGGGCACCGGGGAGCTGTTTTTT. Its protein product is CASRRQGPPSGTGELFF.

This clonotype was picked up a small number of times. V and J are TRBV12-3 or TRBV12-4 and TRBJ1-2; a weak D match, TRBD1 (5 bases). With 3 bases removed from V and 3 bases from J, the gap between germline ends came to 11 bases. The CDR3 runs 14 residues. The CDR3 here is CASSFAGRDYGYTF. The CDR3 region has the DNA TGTGCCAGCAGTTTTGCAGGGCGGGACTATGGCTACACCTTC.

This clonotype was seen a handful of times. The chain has TRBV24-1 and TRBJ2-1, with D possibly called TRBD1 or TRBD2 (5 bases each). Trimming cost V 2 bases and J 8 bases, with 15 bases left between them. Germline V gene lookup returns CDR1 KGHDR and CDR2 SFDVKD. This CDR3 is 15 amino acids long. Here the CDR3 DNA reads TGTGCCACCAGTGATTGGGCAGGGAGTGTTTATGAGCAGTTCTTC. This gives the protein CATSDWAGSVYEQFF.

This clonotype was seen more than once but under ten times. The gene calls are TRBV6-5 and TRBJ2-7; 11 nucleotides match TRBD2. CDR1 is MNHEY and CDR2 is SVGAGI in the germline V gene. The CDR3 runs 15 residues. J was trimmed by 3 bases and V by 2 bases; bases with no gene match: 3. In DNA, the CDR3 is TGTGCCAGCAGTTACGGGACTAGCGGATACTACGAGCAGTACTTC. This codes for CASSYGTSGYYEQYF.

V is TRBV12-3 or TRBV12-4 and J is TRBJ2-4; D is possibly TRBD2 (5 bases). The CDR3 extends over 16 amino acids. Trimming removed 4 bases from V and 3 bases from J, with 16 bases in between. The CDR3 nucleotides are TGTGCCAGCAGTTCCGTTTACGTGAGCGGCAAAAACATTCAGTACTTC. This codes for CASSSVYVSGKNIQYF.

The chain recombines TRBV5-6 with TRBJ2-1; D remains unclear. The CDR3 contains 13 residues. V was shortened by 0 bases and J by 13 bases, with 14 bases between the two germline ends. Looked up from germline, CDR1 is SGHDT and CDR2 is YYEEEE. CDR3 protein: CASSLAHGSVQFF. The CDR3 bases are TGTGCCAGCAGCTTGGCCCATGGTTCGGTCCAGTTCTTC.

This rearrangement joins TRBV9 to TRBJ1-2; D possibly corresponds to TRBD1 (6 bases). V was shortened by 0 bases and J by 1 base, with 7 bases between the two germline ends. The CDR3 loop spans 14 amino acids. Germline assignment: CDR1 SGDLS and CDR2 YYNGEE. Written as DNA, the CDR3 is TGTGCCAGCAGCGTAGGGACAGATAACTATGGCTACACCTTC. Translation: CASSVGTDNYGYTF.

The rearrangement links TRBV24-1 to TRBJ1-1, with 7 bases that match TRBD1. Germline CDR1 KGHDR, CDR2 SFDVKD. The CDR3 contains 15 residues. With V trimmed by 8 bases and J by 7 bases, 15 bases remained unmatched. The CDR3: CATKQQGTGGDEAFF. For the CDR3, the DNA is TGTGCCACCAAGCAACAGGGGACCGGGGGGGATGAAGCTTTCTTT.

The gene calls are TRBV21-1 and TRBJ2-1; the tabulated D call, TRBD1, remains unverified against the DNA. TRBV21-1 is flagged as a pseudogene. The CDR3 is made up of 19 amino acids. In DNA, the CDR3 is TGTGCCACCCCTCCGAAAGGGGACAGGGGTCTAAAAGGGTACAATGAGCAGTTCTTC. This encodes CATPPKGDRGLKGYNEQFF.

This clonotype was counted between two and nine times. This chain connects TRBV7-2 to TRBJ1-2; 9 bases are a match to TRBD1. Germline CDR1 reads SGHTA; CDR2 reads FQGNSA. J gave up 2 bases and V 5 bases, and 3 bases lay outside the gene matches. The CDR3 spans 14 residues. In DNA, the CDR3 is TGTGCCAGCAGCGTCGGGACAGGGAACTATGGCTACACCTTC. Translated: CASSVGTGNYGYTF.

This clonotype has a count of ten or more. CDR3 amino acids: CASSLNEGGAQYF. The DNA of the CDR3 is TGTGCCAGCAGCTTGAATGAGGGCGGGGCCCAGTACTTC. The genes are TRBV7-2 and TRBJ2-5; D possibly corresponds to TRBD2 (6 bases). CDR1 SGHTA and CDR2 FQGNSA come from the germline V gene. The ends were cut back, 3 bases at V and 9 bases at J, with 14 bases in the middle. The CDR3 is 13 residues long.

This clonotype appeared a few times. V and J are TRBV12-3 or TRBV12-4 and TRBJ2-3; 10 bases agree with TRBD2. V was pared by 6 bases and J by 4 bases, with 7 bases of the junction left unmatched. CDR3 length: 15 amino acids. This CDR3 reads CASSHLAGVADTQYF. The DNA of the CDR3 is TGTGCCAGCAGCCATCTAGCGGGGGTGGCAGATACGCAGTATTTT.

The rearrangement links TRBV20-1 to TRBJ2-2; D unresolved. With 6 bases removed from V and 3 bases from J, the gap between germline ends came to 11 bases. This CDR3 contains 13 residues. The germline gives CDR1 DFQATT, CDR2 SNEGSKA (reference sequence). The CDR3 DNA sequence: TGCAGTGCCCAGAAGGTTGACACCGGGGAGCTGTTTTTT. Translated: CSAQKVDTGELFF.

This sequence joins TRBV9 and TRBJ2-1; D unresolved. Germline V CDR1 and CDR2: SGDLS, YYNGEE. The CDR3 length is 15 residues. Trimming stripped 0 bases from V and 9 bases from J, with 16 bases between. Here the CDR3 DNA reads TGTGCCAGCAGCGTAGGTAGGGCCACCTATGTTGAGCAGTTCTTC. It translates to CASSVGRATYVEQFF.

The chain recombines TRBV20-1 with TRBJ2-7; no clear D gene. CDR1 is DFQATT, CDR2 SNEGSKA, per germline (reference sequence). The CDR3 loop spans 14 amino acids. Trimming removed 0 bases from V and 2 bases from J, with 11 bases in between. CDR3 sequence reads: CSARDELPAYEQYF. The CDR3, as DNA: TGCAGTGCTAGAGATGAGCTCCCCGCCTACGAGCAGTACTTC.

The genes are TRBV11-2 and TRBJ1-4; 8 bases align to TRBD1. This CDR3 region has 18 residues. The germline V gene encodes CDR1 SGHAT and CDR2 FQNNGV. V trimming: 2 bases; J trimming: 1 base; junction bases outside the gene matches: 9. CDR3 sequence reads: CASSLNQQGVGTNEKLFF. CDR3 nucleotide sequence: TGTGCCAGCAGCTTAAATCAACAGGGGGTTGGAACTAATGAAAAACTGTTTTTT.